This T cell receptor (beta chain) derives from a study of OX40 agonist ivuxolimab in advanced cancers. Study-level background: In this trial design, patients received ivuxolimab intravenously at 0.01 to 10 mg/kg every 2 weeks.

Germline assignment: CDR1 SGHRS and CDR2 YFSETQ. This CDR3 comprises 17 residues. The J segment lost 4 bases and the V segment lost 3 bases, leaving 14 bases of the junction unmatched. In regard to this clone: What it recognizes is unknown.

Findings and limits, study-wide: CD4+ T cells averaged fewer expanded clones than CD8+ T cells.

Produced via immunoSEQ multiplex PCR; TCRdb's table is partial and in-frame only. The top ten clones hold roughly 15% of a sample with 9,500 to 13,000 clones, 60% to 85% of them seen once. This sample comprised CD4+ or CD8+ T cells sorted from blood, obtained in a trial of the OX40 agonist ivuxolimab. V is TRBV5-1 and J is TRBJ2-5, with TRBD2 matching over 8 bases. The TCR originated in an adult with an advanced solid tumor such as melanoma, head and neck, liver or kidney cancer. CDR3 sequence reads: CASSWPKEREGGETQYF. The CDR3 DNA is TGCGCCAGCAGCTGGCCCAAAGAACGGGAGGGAGGAGAGACCCAGTACTTC.